This T cell receptor beta chain was recovered during a study of OX40 agonist ivuxolimab in advanced cancers. About the investigation overall: The costimulatory receptor OX40 (CD134) was targeted by ivuxolimab, a fully human IgG2 agonistic monoclonal antibody. Intravenous ivuxolimab was administered to patients every 2 weeks at six dose levels: 0.01, 0.1, 0.3, 1.5, 3 and 10 mg/kg. Of the roughly 52 dose-escalation patients, hepatocellular carcinoma was present in around 20, melanoma in around 15, renal cell carcinoma in 9 and head and neck cancer in 9. In the dose-escalation cohort, over 65% of patients were male, and the mean age was approximately 55 years, with a range of roughly 23 to 85. Prior anti-PD-1, anti-PD-L1 or anti-CTLA-4 therapy was permitted, and roughly two fifths of dose-escalation patients had received checkpoint inhibitors. Partial responses occurred in three dose-escalation patients: two with cutaneous melanoma and one with hepatocellular carcinoma. Peripheral TCRbeta sequencing aimed to test whether ivuxolimab altered TCR sequence diversity and caused clonal T-cell expansion. The paper covers the monotherapy dose-escalation part of the phase I ivuxolimab trial, which included N of about 56 patients.

Genomic DNA was isolated from the sorted cells so that the TCRbeta CDR3 region could be sequenced. TCRbeta CDR3 regions were sequenced using the immunoSEQ Assay. In TCRdb, the immuneACCESS table is reduced to in-frame sequences with V and J assigned. These tables do not hold every clone; where another copy was compared, an unresolved V gene accounts for under half, and the others remain unexplained. In this sample the table shows around 56,000 clones, approximately 86% of which occur a single time. Jointly, the top ten make up around 10% of the sample. Paper-wide results and their limitations: At doses of 0.1 to 3.0 mg/kg, clonal expansion of both CD4+ and CD8+ T cells in blood was seen between baseline and week 6. The antigen specificity of the peripheral T cells that underwent clonal expansion was not determined. Low levels of normalized T-cell clonal expansion were also seen in some patients who did not respond. In the 0.1-3.0 mg/kg groups, partial responders had among the lowest normalized peripheral clonal expansion, particularly in CD8+ T cells. After ivuxolimab, expanded clones were on average more numerous among CD8+ T cells than among CD4+ T cells.

Cut back by 6 bases and 1 base, the V and J ends lie 6 bases apart. There are 12 amino acids in the CDR3, from cysteine to phenylalanine inclusive. Only the CDR3 part of the read is kept: 36 bases, read in frame from the first base. According to the germline V gene, CDR1 reads MNHEY and CDR2 reads SVGAGI. The trial excluded patients who had a history of autoimmune disease or who were on systemic immunosuppression. Peripheral blood for TCR sequencing was collected from all dose cohorts at baseline, on cycle 4 day 1, and on cycle 7 day 1. The samples were taken from a phase I, first-in-human, multicenter, open-label dose-escalation trial of ivuxolimab. The trial enrolled adults with locally advanced or metastatic head and neck squamous cell, hepatocellular, melanoma or renal cell carcinoma. CD4+ and CD8+ T cells were sorted separately from peripheral blood before TCR sequencing. Regarding this clone: Which antigen it targets is not known. Base qualities were left out, and no much larger clone turns up one base away.

The sequence derives from an adult with an advanced solid tumor such as melanoma, head and neck, liver or kidney cancer. The specimen was CD4+ or CD8+ T cells sorted from blood, collected in a trial of the OX40 agonist ivuxolimab. The sequence is built from TRBV6-5 and TRBJ1-1, with no confident D gene call. CDR3 sequence: CASRAGNTEAFF. The bases are TGTGCCAGCAGGGCAGGGAACACTGAAGCTTTCTTT.